This T cell receptor beta chain appears in the sequencing data of a study of blood T cell repertoires in COVID-19. Study overall: The United States, Italy and Spain provided the acute and convalescent COVID-19 samples. The analysed material was cDNA or gDNA that came from T cells, B-cell-depleted T cells, or PBMCs.

V was clipped by 7 bases and J by 1 base; unmatched bases: 6. Germline CDR1 is LNHDA and CDR2 is SQIVND (reference sequence). The CDR3 loop spans 14 amino acids. In the study's own analysis: From reference gene primer amplification, estimates of nucleated cell counts were derived. The data were produced by immunoSEQ multiplex PCR, yet TCRdb's version contains in-frame clones alone and is incomplete. V, J and clone size are taken as reported in that table, and D and trimming were inferred from the DNA itself. The table shows more than 85,000 clones, with 70% to 85% occurring only once. The clonotype comes from a woman aged 45-60 years with acute or convalescent COVID-19. The rearrangement joins TRBV19 to TRBJ1-1, with 7 bases that match TRBD1. The specimen was peripheral blood. The CDR3 nucleotides are TGTGCCAGTACCCCGGGACAGTCGAACACTGAAGCTTTCTTT. It encodes CASTPGQSNTEAFF.